This paragraph reports one T cell receptor (beta chain). Its antigen is undetermined. The data are from a study of cytomegalovirus exposure and HLA in healthy donors. Overall study results and limits: Another analysis was done later, and it associated more than 15,000 TCR beta sequences with HLA alleles at 0.05 false discovery rate. Among the sequence variants, a highly shared cluster was likely an artifact of sequencing.

The PCR ran on 60 Vbeta and 13 Jbeta primers. Original handling: It was a later analysis that counted 83 million or so unique TCR beta chains, of which about 10 million were shared. The protocol was immunoSEQ multiplex PCR, while the TCRdb copy is restricted to in-frame clones and leaves out a portion. V and J calls and clone size come straight from that table; D and trimming were deduced from the DNA. In the table there are approximately 180,000 clones, roughly 87% of which are singletons. Material: PBMCs. The clonotype comes from a girl less than two years old in good health and CMV-seronegative.

The CDR3: CASSSGLAGIADTQYF. The CDR3 DNA reads as TGTGCCAGTAGTAGCGGACTAGCGGGTATTGCAGATACGCAGTATTTT. This chain joins TRBV19 and TRBJ2-3, with 11 bases fitting TRBD2. Germline loops: CDR1 LNHDA, CDR2 SQIVND (reference sequence). Trimming removed 4 bases from V and 4 bases from J; junction bases left unmatched: 7. CDR3 length: 16 amino acids.